This passage covers 26 T cell receptor beta chains from one sample sequenced in a study of T cells in Graves' hyperthyroidism and ophthalmopathy. The source material, RNA transcripts, was used to amplify TCR beta CDR3 regions. TCR CDR3 underwent first-round RT-PCR with the HTBI primer set. TCRdb ran MiXCR on the multiplex PCR reads and lists one entry per CDR3 protein. This table has a few hundred thousand distinct CDR3 sequences, 15% to 20% appearing once. The sample comprised blood. Receptors were obtained from a middle-aged woman with Graves' ophthalmopathy.

This clonotype was counted ten times or more. This chain links TRBV4-1 with TRBJ2-5; 11 nucleotides agree with TRBD2. From germline, CDR1 is MGHRA and CDR2 YSYEKL. V lost 4 bases to trimming and J lost 5 bases; unmatched junction nucleotides: 9. The CDR3 spans 16 residues. In DNA form, the CDR3 reads TGCGCCAGCAGCCCGGGACGGACTAGCGGGTTGGAGACCCAGTACTTC. Translation gives CASSPGRTSGLETQYF.

This clonotype was observed many times. The chain employs TRBV2 and TRBJ2-5; weak D call: TRBD2 (6 bases). Germline lookup yields CDR1 SNHLY and CDR2 FYNNEI. V was cut by 3 bases and J by 5 bases, with 10 bases left in between. The CDR3 length is 13 residues. CDR3 in DNA: TGTGCCAGCAGTGAGATCCGGGGGGAGACCCAGTACTTC. Encoded protein: CASSEIRGETQYF.

The CDR3 coding sequence is TGCAGTGCTAGACCAAGTACAGGGGCGGGAGACATTCAGTACTTC. Its translation: CSARPSTGAGDIQYF. The gene calls are TRBV20-1 and TRBJ2-4; D may match TRBD1 or TRBD2 (7 bases each). The V end was cut by 2 bases, the J end by 8 bases, with 19 bases between. Germline assignment: CDR1 DFQATT and CDR2 SNEGSKA (reference sequence). This CDR3 has 15 residues.

V usage is TRBV3-1 and J usage is TRBJ1-1, with D tentatively TRBD1 (6 bases). The germline V gene encodes CDR1 LGHDT and CDR2 YNNKEL (reference sequence). The CDR3 loop spans 18 amino acids. V was shortened by 1 base and J by 5 bases, with 23 bases between the two germline ends. CDR3 sequence reads: CASSQVIVRGRVRTEAFF. CDR3 nucleotide sequence: TGTGCCAGCAGCCAAGTTATAGTGCGGGGGCGGGTGAGGACTGAAGCTTTCTTT. Full variable domain (remainder filled in from reference TRBV3-1 and TRBJ1-1): DTAVSQTPKYLVTQMGNDKSIKCEQNLGHDTMYWYKQDSKKFLKIMFSYNNKELIINETVPNRFSPKSPDKAHLNLHINSLELGDSAVYFCASSQVIVRGRVRTEAFFGQGTRLTVV.

This rearrangement joins TRBV9 to TRBJ1-1; 7 positions agree with TRBD1. J lost 0 bases, V lost 7 bases, and 9 bases had no gene match. The CDR3 is 15 amino acids. The V gene's germline CDR1 is SGDLS and CDR2 YYNGEE. The CDR3 DNA sequence: TGTGCCAGCTCTCGGGGACAGCAGATGAACACTGAAGCTTTCTTT. Encoded protein: CASSRGQQMNTEAFF.

This clonotype appeared many times. The V gene is TRBV12-3 or TRBV12-4, the J gene TRBJ1-1; 9 bases agree with TRBD1. V shed 4 bases, J shed 4 bases, and the junction held 10 bases outside the gene matches. The CDR3 is 16 residues long. CDR3 protein: CASSSQGAVLGTEAFF. CDR3 nucleotides: TGTGCCAGCAGTTCACAGGGGGCGGTTTTGGGCACTGAAGCTTTCTTT.

In this sample, this clonotype turned up many times. The chain employs TRBV2 and TRBJ1-2, with unresolved D. The CDR3 has 12 amino acids. The ends were cut back, 9 bases at V and 4 bases at J, with 12 bases in the middle. Germline lookup yields CDR1 SNHLY and CDR2 FYNNEI. CDR3 bases: TGTGCCAGTTCGCGGCAGGCCTATGGCTACACCTTC. Its translation is CASSRQAYGYTF.

V gene TRBV6-2 or TRBV6-3 combines with J gene TRBJ2-7; 7 bases are a match to TRBD2. The CDR3 covers 16 residues. The germline V gene encodes CDR1 MNHEY and CDR2 SVGEGT. V lost 5 bases, J lost 2 bases, and 12 bases stayed unmatched. The CDR3 coding sequence is TGTGCCAGCAGTCTGCCTCTAGCGGAGTTTGCCTACGAGCAGTACTTC. The encoded protein is CASSLPLAEFAYEQYF.

This clonotype turned up a few times. The V gene is TRBV2, the J gene TRBJ1-4; D not certain. Germline CDR1 and CDR2: SNHLY and FYNNEI. V lost 3 bases to trimming and J lost 7 bases, with 12 bases between them. This CDR3 has 14 residues. The CDR3, as DNA: TGTGCCAGCAGTGACGCGGGGTCGAGTGAAAAACTGTTTTTT. It specifies CASSDAGSSEKLFF.

This clonotype was recorded many times. The chain links TRBV5-6 to TRBJ2-7; 7 nucleotides line up with TRBD1. The trim removed 6 bases at V and 5 bases at J, leaving 11 bases unmatched. The CDR3 totals 14 residues. From germline, CDR1 is SGHDT and CDR2 YYEEEE. The CDR3 coding sequence is TGTGCCAGCACCTTCGGGACAGTTGTTGACGAGCAGTACTTC. This translates into CASTFGTVVDEQYF.

This clonotype was seen repeatedly, ten times or more. The J gene is TRBJ1-4, the V gene TRBV2, with D maybe TRBD1 (6 bases). This CDR3 has 15 residues. The V end lost 8 bases, the J end lost 8 bases, and 21 bases lay between the germline ends. Germline V lookup: CDR1 SNHLY, CDR2 FYNNEI. The CDR3 region has the DNA TGTGCCAGCTGCGAACAACAGGGATGGGGAGAAAAACTGTTTTTT. Protein sequence: CASCEQQGWGEKLFF. Based on the CDR3 plus reference TRBV2 and TRBJ1-4, the full variable domain is EPEVTQTPSHQVTQMGQEVILRCVPISNHLYFYWYRQILGQKVEFLVSFYNNEISEKSEIFDDQFSVERPDGSNFTLKIRSTKLEDSAMYFCASCEQQGWGEKLFFGSGTQLSVL.

This clonotype was seen many times. V is TRBV20-1 and J is TRBJ1-1; no firm D call. CDR3 length: 12 amino acids. The V and J ends lost 5 bases and 8 bases respectively, with 15 bases between them. Germline assignment: CDR1 DFQATT and CDR2 SNEGSKA (reference sequence). The CDR3 spells CSAWGRWREAFF. The CDR3 DNA sequence: TGCAGTGCTTGGGGTAGGTGGCGAGAAGCTTTCTTT.

This clonotype was counted ten times or more. The chain links TRBV2 to TRBJ1-1, with D hard to call. The germline gives CDR1 SNHLY, CDR2 FYNNEI. The CDR3 loop spans 14 amino acids. The V and J ends lost 2 bases and 3 bases respectively, with 10 bases between them. DNA for the CDR3: TGTGCCAGCAGTGAACTGGGTACGTACACTGAAGCTTTCTTT. It translates to CASSELGTYTEAFF.

This clonotype was detected ten times or more. This rearrangement joins TRBV3-1 to TRBJ2-5; 8 nucleotides agree with TRBD2. This CDR3 spans 13 amino acids. With 8 bases clipped from V and 5 bases from J, the junction kept 7 bases outside the gene matches. Germline V gene lookup returns CDR1 LGHDT and CDR2 YNNKEL (reference sequence). The CDR3 is CASAGGTWETQYF. In nucleotides, the CDR3 is TGTGCCAGCGCGGGGGGAACTTGGGAGACCCAGTACTTC.

The rearrangement joins TRBV6-2 or TRBV6-3 to TRBJ2-1; 11 positions match TRBD1. Germline loops: CDR1 MNHEY, CDR2 SVGEGT. This CDR3 has 18 residues. After removal of 6 bases from V and 0 bases from J, the junction contained 10 bases not matched to a gene. The CDR3 sequence: CASRPGQGVWNSYNEQFF. CDR3 bases: TGTGCCAGCAGACCGGGACAGGGGGTTTGGAACTCCTACAATGAGCAGTTCTTC.

This clonotype came up a few times. The chain is built from TRBV24-1 and TRBJ1-1; D remains unclear. V was shortened by 7 bases and J by 3 bases, with 11 bases between the two germline ends. CDR3 length: 13 amino acids. The V gene's germline CDR1 is KGHDR and CDR2 SFDVKD. CDR3 protein: CATRKNRDTEAFF. CDR3 bases: TGTGCCACCAGAAAAAACCGGGACACTGAAGCTTTCTTT.

This clonotype was counted many times. The V gene is TRBV2, the J gene TRBJ1-1; TRBD1 might be the D (6 bases). The CDR3 sequence is 14 residues long. V lost 6 bases, J lost 0 bases, and 11 bases lay in between. The germline CDR1 and CDR2 sequences are SNHLY and FYNNEI. The CDR3 coding sequence is TGTGCCAGCAGAACAGGGTCGTTGAACACTGAAGCTTTCTTT. Translated, it gives CASRTGSLNTEAFF.

This clonotype was seen ten or more times. This chain links TRBV11-2 with TRBJ1-4, with D maybe TRBD1 (5 bases). Trimming took off 4 bases at V and 5 bases at J, with 14 bases between the two ends. The length of the CDR3 is 15 residues. Germline V gene sequence: CDR1 SGHAT, CDR2 FQNNGV. CDR3 in amino acids: CASSSRAGLNEKLFF. CDR3 bases: TGTGCCAGCAGCTCACGGGCAGGGTTAAATGAAAAACTGTTTTTT.

This clonotype has just a few counts. The chain couples TRBV29-1 to TRBJ1-1; D might be TRBD1 (5 bases). The V gene lost 2 bases and the J gene lost 2 bases, with 15 bases spanning the gap. CDR3 length: 15 amino acids. CDR1 SQVTM and CDR2 ANQGSEA come from the germline V gene. The CDR3 loop reads CSVESGGRSNTEAFF. In DNA, the CDR3 is TGCAGCGTTGAATCTGGGGGTAGGAGTAACACTGAAGCTTTCTTT.

In this sample, this clonotype turned up many times. V gene TRBV7-9 combines with J gene TRBJ2-7, with TRBD2 identical over 7 bases. Germline values: CDR1 SEHNR, CDR2 FQNEAQ (reference sequence). The CDR3 runs 15 residues. Germline trimming cut 5 bases from V and 3 bases from J; bases unmatched to any gene: 10. The DNA of the CDR3 is TGTGCCAGCAGCCCTGGGGAGGGTTCACGCTACGAGCAGTACTTC. Its protein is CASSPGEGSRYEQYF.

With regard to this clonotype: Since a much larger clone is just one base distant, this may be a read error. CDR3 coding DNA: TGTGCCAGCAGTTTCGGGAGGATGAGGACAGATACGCAGCATTTT. It yields the protein CASSFGRMRTDTQHF. The chain employs TRBV27 and TRBJ2-3; possibly TRBD1 for D (6 bases). The J call may be in error: the DNA end matches TRBJ1-5 better. CDR1 is MNHEY and CDR2 is SMNVEV in the germline V gene (reference sequence). This CDR3 contains 15 residues.

Remarks on this clonotype: A much larger clone differs by one base, so this may be a read error. DNA of the CDR3: TGCAGTGCTAGCTTTCCCTACGAGCAGTTCTTC. It encodes CSASFPYEQFF. The chain is built from TRBV20-1 and TRBJ2-7; no reliable D call. Judging by the DNA end, TRBJ2-1 fits better; the J call may be wrong. From germline, CDR1 is DFQATT and CDR2 SNEGSKA (reference sequence). CDR3 length equals 11 residues.

The sample holds a few counts of this clonotype. V is TRBV15 and J is TRBJ1-4; 8 positions match TRBD1. The CDR3 consists of 19 residues. With V trimmed by 0 bases and J by 7 bases, 16 bases remained unmatched. Germline V gives CDR1 LNHNV, CDR2 YYDKDF (reference sequence). The CDR3 here is CATSRDGVQGALGSEKLFF. The CDR3 region has the DNA TGTGCCACCAGCAGAGATGGGGTGCAGGGGGCGCTGGGTAGTGAAAAACTGTTTTTT.

Ten or more counts support this clonotype. The CDR3 region is CASSLAPGQGAGEQYF. In nucleotides, the CDR3 is TGTGCCAGCAGCTTGGCGCCAGGACAGGGGGCGGGCGAGCAGTACTTC. This chain connects TRBV5-4 to TRBJ2-7; 11 bases are a match to TRBD1. Germline V gene data show CDR1 as SGHNT and CDR2 as YYREEE (reference sequence). This CDR3 contains 16 residues. Trimming removed 0 bases from V and 6 bases from J; junction bases left unmatched: 8.

In its sample, this clonotype was seen many times. Here the CDR3 reads CASSGGIRYGYTF. CDR3 nucleotides: TGTGCCAGCAGTGGGGGGATACGATATGGCTACACCTTC. The chain links TRBV27 to TRBJ1-2; a possible D gene is TRBD1 (5 bases). Germline-derived CDR1 and CDR2 are MNHEY and SMNVEV (reference sequence). This CDR3 contains 13 residues. Trimming shortened V by 5 bases and J by 5 bases, and 12 bases separated the two germline ends.

The sample holds a few counts of this clonotype. The chain combines TRBV28 with TRBJ2-1; tentative D call: TRBD1 (6 bases). The germline V gene encodes CDR1 MDHEN and CDR2 SYDVKM. The CDR3 length is 15 residues. Trimming stripped 2 bases from V and 3 bases from J, with 11 bases between. In nucleotides, the CDR3 is TGTGCCAGCAGTTTAGTGACAGGAGTCTACAATGAGCAGTTCTTC. Translating it yields CASSLVTGVYNEQFF. The full variable domain, in which reference TRBV28 and TRBJ2-1 provide the parts outside the CDR3, is DVKVTQSSRYLVKRTGEKVFLECVQDMDHENMFWYRQDPGLGLRLIYFSYDVKMKEKGDIPEGYSVSREKKERFSLILESASTNQTSMYLCASSLVTGVYNEQFFGPGTRLTVL.